These 25 T cell receptor beta chains came from one sample sequenced in a study of cytomegalovirus exposure and HLA in healthy donors (dated by TCRdb to between 2016 and 2019). The library relied on the immunoSEQ multiplex PCR assay. For the multiplex PCR, a mixture combining 60 forward primers for TCR Vbeta segments and 13 reverse primers for TCR Jbeta segments was used. TCRdb took this table from immuneACCESS and kept in-frame rearrangements with V and J called. Such tables lack part of the clones; where checked against another copy, unresolved V genes explain under half of the gap, and the rest is unexplained. The sample profile shows 110,000 or so clones; roughly 63% of them were found once. 5% to 7% of the sample is held by the ten biggest clonotypes. Sequencing was done on a sample of PBMCs. These receptors were collected from a woman in her 70s in good health and CMV-seropositive.

This chain joins TRBV30 and TRBJ1-6; a possible D gene is TRBD1 (6 bases). The CDR3 has 16 amino acids. Germline CDR1 and CDR2: GTSNPN and SVGIG (reference sequence). V lost 4 bases, J lost 0 bases, and 13 bases lay in between. Here the CDR3 reads CAWKKQGRSYNSPLHF. CDR3 nucleotide sequence: TGTGCCTGGAAAAAACAGGGACGCTCCTATAATTCACCCCTCCACTTT.

V and J are TRBV29-1 and TRBJ2-5; 11 nucleotides align to TRBD2. The V and J ends lost 2 bases and 2 bases, in that order; junction bases with no gene match: 4. This CDR3 has 15 amino acids. Per germline, CDR1 SQVTM and CDR2 ANQGSEA. CDR3 nucleotide sequence: TGCAGCGTTGAATTAGCGGGGGGGCGACAAGAGACCCAGTACTTC. Residues: CSVELAGGRQETQYF.

Only a few counts were recorded for this clone. V and J are TRBV5-1 and TRBJ1-3; no reliable D call. This CDR3 spans 15 amino acids. Germline V gene sequence: CDR1 SGHRS, CDR2 YFSETQ. With 0 bases removed from V and 1 base from J, the gap between germline ends came to 8 bases. The CDR3 DNA is TGCGCCAGCAGCTTGGCCGGCGGGTCTGGAAACACCATATATTTT. It is translated as CASSLAGGSGNTIYF.

The CDR3 nucleotides read TGTGCCAGCAGCCCCAGTATTGGCTACACCTTC. Encoded protein: CASSPSIGYTF. V usage is TRBV7-2 and J usage is TRBJ1-2; D remains unclear. The germline V gene has CDR1 SGHTA and CDR2 FQGNSA. The CDR3 is 11 amino acids. Trimming shortened V by 5 bases and J by 7 bases, and 8 bases separated the two germline ends.

This clone appeared a single time. This chain uses TRBV30 with TRBJ1-1; D not certain. The length of the CDR3 is 13 residues. Trimming shortened V by 0 bases and J by 1 base, and 6 bases separated the two germline ends. CDR1 is GTSNPN and CDR2 is SVGIG in the germline V gene (reference sequence). CDR3 nucleotide sequence: TGTGCCTGGAGTGTAACACCGAACACTGAAGCTTTCTTT. This sequence encodes CAWSVTPNTEAFF.

The table lists this clone with a few counts. The V call is TRBV6-1, the J call TRBJ2-7; D is perhaps TRBD1 (6 bases). V was cut by 4 bases and J by 0 bases, with 13 bases left in between. CDR1 MNHNS and CDR2 SASEGT come from the germline V gene. The CDR3 covers 15 residues. The CDR3 sequence: CASSGLQGPSYEQYF. The CDR3, as DNA: TGTGCCAGCAGTGGGCTACAGGGTCCCTCCTACGAGCAGTACTTC.

The chain is built from TRBV30 and TRBJ2-1; 10 bases are a match to TRBD2. CDR3 size: 14 residues. V was clipped by 2 bases and J by 8 bases; unmatched bases: 6. CDR1 is GTSNPN and CDR2 is SVGIG in the germline V gene (reference sequence). CDR3 in DNA: TGTGCCTGGAGTAGCGGGGGGGCAATCGATGAGCAGTTCTTC. It encodes CAWSSGGAIDEQFF.

The CDR3 is CASNIGEQYF. For the CDR3, the DNA is TGTGCCAGCAACATTGGCGAGCAGTACTTC. This chain links TRBV2 with TRBJ2-7; no firm D call. V was shortened by 7 bases and J by 6 bases, with 7 bases between the two germline ends. This CDR3 is built from 10 residues. From germline, CDR1 is SNHLY and CDR2 FYNNEI.

The J gene is TRBJ2-2, the V gene TRBV4-3; D is ambiguous. Germline loops: CDR1 LGHNA, CDR2 YSLEER. V lost 0 bases, J lost 0 bases, and 8 bases lay in between. The CDR3 is made up of 16 amino acids. CDR3 loop: CASSQDEAANTGELFF. The CDR3 coding sequence is TGCGCCAGCAGCCAAGACGAGGCTGCGAACACCGGGGAGCTGTTTTTT.

The V call is TRBV18, the J call TRBJ1-2; TRBD1 might be the D (6 bases). Looked up from germline, CDR1 is KGHSH and CDR2 is LQKENI. The V gene lost 2 bases and the J gene lost 6 bases, with 16 bases spanning the gap. The CDR3 length is 15 residues. For the CDR3, the DNA is TGTGCCAGCTCACCAGGGATACAGGGTACGGATGGCTACACCTTC. Amino acids: CASSPGIQGTDGYTF.

J is TRBJ1-1 and V is TRBV4-1, with D hard to call. Germline CDR1 is MGHRA and CDR2 is YSYEKL. The CDR3 runs 14 residues. Trimming cost V 0 bases and J 4 bases, with 9 bases left between them. The CDR3 DNA follows: TGCGCCAGCAGCCAAGATTTACTCATCACTGAAGCTTTCTTT. It codes for CASSQDLLITEAFF.

The J gene is TRBJ1-1, the V gene TRBV7-8; possibly TRBD1 for D (5 bases). This CDR3 comprises 13 residues. Germline CDR1 SGHVS, CDR2 FQNEAQ. Between the trimmed V and J ends, which lost 3 bases and 2 bases, there was a span of 7 bases. As DNA, the CDR3 is TGTGCCAGCAGCTTTGACAGCAACACTGAAGCTTTCTTT. It codes for CASSFDSNTEAFF.

This chain joins TRBV30 and TRBJ2-1; TRBD2 matches at 7 bases. This CDR3 region has 16 residues. The germline gives CDR1 GTSNPN, CDR2 SVGIG (reference sequence). The ends lost 0 bases at V and 8 bases at J; junction bases unmatched: 13. CDR3 sequence (DNA): TGTGCCTGGAGTGTAGGTTCGGGAGTTCGGGGGGATGAGCAGTTCTTC. This gives the protein CAWSVGSGVRGDEQFF.

V and J are TRBV4-2 and TRBJ1-6; TRBD1 matches at 9 bases. From germline, CDR1 is LGHNA and CDR2 YNFKEQ. The J segment lost 9 bases and the V segment lost 6 bases, leaving 18 bases of the junction unmatched. This CDR3 is built from 18 residues. For the CDR3, the DNA is TGTGCCAGCAGTCCGGGACAGGGCGATGGGTATTCTGGTTCACCCCTCCACTTT. Amino acids: CASSPGQGDGYSGSPLHF.

Details on this clone: At one boundary the junction diverges from the germline segment, which might be a read error. The chain has TRBV7-8 and TRBJ2-3; 7 bases agree with TRBD1. The germline V gene has CDR1 SGHVS and CDR2 FQNEAQ. The CDR3 is 13 residues long. For the CDR3, the DNA is TGTGCCAGCAGTTTAGGGACAGCAGATACGCAGTATTTT. This translates into CASSLGTADTQYF.

The chain links TRBV6-1 to TRBJ1-2; TRBD1 might be the D (6 bases). V was cut by 7 bases and J by 7 bases, with 19 bases left in between. This CDR3 has 14 residues. CDR1 and CDR2 (germline): MNHNS, SASEGT. The CDR3 region is CASTREGGVGGYTF. Here the CDR3 DNA reads TGTGCCAGCACTCGGGAGGGGGGAGTTGGTGGCTACACCTTC.

The chain joins TRBV5-1 to TRBJ2-7; 8 nucleotides agree with TRBD2. With V trimmed by 0 bases and J by 2 bases, 4 bases remained unmatched. The length of the CDR3 is 15 residues. CDR1 is SGHRS and CDR2 is YFSETQ in the germline V gene. The CDR3 DNA follows: TGCGCCAGCAGCTTGGACCGCGGGGGGACCTACGAGCAGTACTTC. Translating gives CASSLDRGGTYEQYF. The full variable domain, with the rest looked up from reference TRBV5-1 and TRBJ2-7, is KAGVTQTPRYLIKTRGQQVTLSCSPISGHRSVSWYQQTPGQGLQFLFEYFSETQRNKGNFPGRFSGRQFSNSRSEMNVSTLELGDSALYLCASSLDRGGTYEQYFGPGTRLTVT.

This sequence joins TRBV29-1 and TRBJ2-7, with TRBD1 matching over 8 bases. With V trimmed by 7 bases and J by 3 bases, 2 bases remained unmatched. This CDR3 is built from 11 residues. CDR1 is SQVTM and CDR2 is ANQGSEA in the germline V gene. This CDR3 is CSAGGFYEQYF. The CDR3 bases are TGCAGCGCAGGGGGCTTCTACGAGCAGTACTTC.

This clone was picked up a small number of times. V and J are TRBV18 and TRBJ2-2, with D tentatively TRBD1 (5 bases). Germline V lookup: CDR1 KGHSH, CDR2 LQKENI. The CDR3 consists of 15 residues. Trimming took off 3 bases at V and 1 base at J, with 9 bases between the two ends. As DNA, the CDR3 is TGTGCCAGCTCACCTCTGCAGGGGAACACCGGGGAGCTGTTTTTT. Translated: CASSPLQGNTGELFF.

This chain's CDR3 is CASSLVSSYEQYF. DNA for the CDR3: TGTGCCAGCAGCTTAGTCAGTTCCTACGAGCAGTACTTC. This chain joins TRBV7-9 and TRBJ2-7, with no clear D. There are 13 residues in the CDR3. Between the trimmed V and J ends, which lost 1 base and 1 base, there was a span of 5 bases. Germline V CDR1 and CDR2: SEHNR, FQNEAQ (reference sequence). Full variable domain (outside the CDR3, taken from reference TRBV7-9 and TRBJ2-7): DTGVSQNPRHKITKRGQNVTFRCDPISEHNRLYWYRQTLGQGPEFLTYFQNEAQLEKSRLLSDRFSAERPKGSFSTLEIQRTEQGDSAMYLCASSLVSSYEQYFGPGTRLTVT.

This clone appeared a few times. The chain has TRBV7-9 and TRBJ1-1; TRBD1 matches at 11 bases. The V and J ends lost 7 bases and 11 bases, in that order; junction bases with no gene match: 12. Germline CDR1 SEHNR, CDR2 FQNEAQ (reference sequence). The length of the CDR3 is 14 residues. CDR3: CASILPRTGGAAFF. As DNA, the CDR3 is TGTGCCAGCATCCTCCCCAGGACAGGGGGCGCCGCTTTCTTT.

The rearrangement links TRBV7-8 to TRBJ2-6, with TRBD1 matching over 9 bases. CDR3 length: 18 amino acids. Germline V gene data show CDR1 as SGHVS and CDR2 as FQNEAQ. V was clipped by 5 bases and J by 1 base; unmatched bases: 9. In nucleotides, the CDR3 is TGTGCCAGCAGCGTAATGGGGACAGGGAATTCTGGGGCCAACGTCCTGACTTTC. Its protein is CASSVMGTGNSGANVLTF. The full variable domain, in which reference TRBV7-8 and TRBJ2-6 provide the parts outside the CDR3, is GAGVSQSPRYKVAKRGQDVALRCDPISGHVSLFWYQQALGQGPEFLTYFQNEAQLDKSGLPSDRFFAERPEGSVSTLKIQRTQQEDSAVYLCASSVMGTGNSGANVLTFGAGSRLTVL.

This clone has a handful of counts. The gene calls are TRBV6-1 and TRBJ1-2; D possibly corresponds to TRBD1 (6 bases). The germline V gene encodes CDR1 MNHNS and CDR2 SASEGT. The V end lost 4 bases, the J end lost 7 bases, and 31 bases lay between the germline ends. The CDR3 runs 19 residues. The CDR3 spells CASSGGPGGYGGRARGYTF. The CDR3 DNA reads TGTGCCAGCAGTGGAGGTCCCGGGGGGTATGGGGGGCGCGCCCGTGGCTACACCTTC.

The rearrangement uses TRBV6-1 and TRBJ1-6, with 7 bases that match TRBD1. The V segment lost 6 bases and the J segment 8 bases; nucleotides outside the gene matches: 10. The CDR3 sequence is 15 residues long. Per the germline V gene, CDR1 is MNHNS and CDR2 is SASEGT. Written as DNA, the CDR3 is TGTGCCAGCAGCTCCCTCGACAGGGTCGATTCACCCCTCCACTTT. It specifies CASSSLDRVDSPLHF.

The chain has TRBV11-2 and TRBJ1-1; tentatively, D is TRBD1 (5 bases). The germline V gene has CDR1 SGHAT and CDR2 FQNNGV. Deletions cut 4 bases from V and 4 bases from J, with 16 bases between. The CDR3 runs 15 residues. The CDR3: CASSSFQGWGTEAFF. The CDR3, as DNA: TGTGCCAGCAGCTCATTCCAGGGCTGGGGCACTGAAGCTTTCTTT.